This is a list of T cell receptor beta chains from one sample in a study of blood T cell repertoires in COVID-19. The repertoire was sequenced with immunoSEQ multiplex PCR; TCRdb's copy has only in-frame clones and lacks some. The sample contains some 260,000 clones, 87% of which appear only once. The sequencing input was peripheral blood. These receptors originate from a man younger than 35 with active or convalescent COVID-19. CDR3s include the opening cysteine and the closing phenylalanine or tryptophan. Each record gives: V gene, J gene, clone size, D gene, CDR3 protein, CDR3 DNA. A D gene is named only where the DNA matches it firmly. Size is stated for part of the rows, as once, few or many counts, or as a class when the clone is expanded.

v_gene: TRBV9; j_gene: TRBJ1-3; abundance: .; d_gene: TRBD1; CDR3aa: CASSVRSGTGGNTIYF; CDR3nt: TGTGCCAGCAGCGTTCGATCCGGGACAGGGGGAAACACCATATATTTT
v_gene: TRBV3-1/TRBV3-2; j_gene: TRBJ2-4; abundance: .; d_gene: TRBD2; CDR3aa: CASSSRRGGREGIQYF; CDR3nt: TGTGCCAGCAGCTCGCGCCGTGGCGGGAGGGAAGGCATTCAGTACTTC
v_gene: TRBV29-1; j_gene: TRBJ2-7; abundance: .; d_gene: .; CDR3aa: CSVNLGAYEQYF; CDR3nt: TGCAGCGTCAACCTAGGTGCCTACGAGCAGTACTTC
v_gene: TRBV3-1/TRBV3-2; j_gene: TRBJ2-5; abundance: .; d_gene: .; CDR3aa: CASSQETGQETQYF; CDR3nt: TGTGCCAGCAGCCAAGAAACAGGCCAAGAGACCCAGTACTTC
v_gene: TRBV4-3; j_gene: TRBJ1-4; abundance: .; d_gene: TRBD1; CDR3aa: CASSRRDREGEKLFF; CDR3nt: TGCGCCAGCAGCCGCCGGGACAGGGAGGGTGAAAAACTGTTTTTT
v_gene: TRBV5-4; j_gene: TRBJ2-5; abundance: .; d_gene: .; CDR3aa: CASSTGQTQETQYF; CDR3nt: TGTGCCAGCAGCACAGGACAGACCCAAGAGACCCAGTACTTC
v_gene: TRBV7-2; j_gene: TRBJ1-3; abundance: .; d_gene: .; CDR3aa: CASSPGFGNTIYF; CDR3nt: TGTGCCAGCAGCCCAGGTTTCGGAAACACCATATATTTT
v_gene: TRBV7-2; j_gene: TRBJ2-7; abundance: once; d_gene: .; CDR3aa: CASSLRGGTPSYEQYF; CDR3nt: TGTGCCAGCAGCTTGAGGGGCGGGACTCCTAGCTACGAGCAGTACTTC
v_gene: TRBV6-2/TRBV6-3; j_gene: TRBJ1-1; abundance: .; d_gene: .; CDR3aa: CASSYTLTGNTEAFF; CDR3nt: TGTGCCAGCAGTTACACCCTAACAGGGAACACTGAAGCTTTCTTT
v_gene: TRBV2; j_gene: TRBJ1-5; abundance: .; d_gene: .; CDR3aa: CASIKEQGGNQPQHF; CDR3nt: TGTGCCAGCATTAAGGAACAGGGTGGTAATCAGCCCCAGCATTTT
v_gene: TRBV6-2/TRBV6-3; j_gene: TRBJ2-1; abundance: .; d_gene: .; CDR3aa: CASSISPNEQFF; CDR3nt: TGTGCCAGCAGCATTAGCCCCAATGAGCAGTTCTTC
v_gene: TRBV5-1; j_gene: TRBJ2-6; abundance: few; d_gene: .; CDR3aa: CASSHSANVLTF; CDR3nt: TGCGCCAGCAGCCATTCGGCCAACGTCCTGACTTTC
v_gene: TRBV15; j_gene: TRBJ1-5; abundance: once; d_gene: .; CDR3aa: CATSRVAGYNQPQHF; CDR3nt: TGTGCCACCAGCAGAGTAGCGGGGTACAATCAGCCCCAGCATTTT
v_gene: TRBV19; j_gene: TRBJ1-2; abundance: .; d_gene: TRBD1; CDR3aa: CASSPSHRGRHHGYTF; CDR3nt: TGTGCCAGTAGTCCTTCTCACAGGGGGAGACACCATGGCTACACCTTC
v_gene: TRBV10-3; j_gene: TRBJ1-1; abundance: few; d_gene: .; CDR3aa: CAISEGQFSEAFF; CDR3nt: TGTGCCATCAGTGAGGGACAGTTCTCTGAAGCTTTCTTT
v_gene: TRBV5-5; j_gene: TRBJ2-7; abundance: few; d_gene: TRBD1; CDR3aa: CASSLVTGVGEQYF; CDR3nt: TGTGCCAGCAGCTTGGTGACAGGGGTAGGGGAGCAGTACTTC
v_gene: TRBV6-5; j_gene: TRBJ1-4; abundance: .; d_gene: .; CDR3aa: CASSYSRNEKLFF; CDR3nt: TGTGCCAGCAGTTACTCCAGAAATGAAAAACTGTTTTTT
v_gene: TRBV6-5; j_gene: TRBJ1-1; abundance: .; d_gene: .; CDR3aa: CASSYGGNAFF; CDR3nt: TGTGCCAGCAGTTACGGGGGGAATGCTTTCTTT
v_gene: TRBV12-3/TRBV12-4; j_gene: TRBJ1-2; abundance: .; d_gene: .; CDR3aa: CASHATELYGYTF; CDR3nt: TGTGCCAGTCATGCGACAGAACTCTATGGCTACACCTTC
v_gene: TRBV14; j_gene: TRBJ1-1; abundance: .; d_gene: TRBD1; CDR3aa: CASSHKTGGSTEAFF; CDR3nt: TGTGCCAGCAGCCACAAGACAGGGGGGAGTACTGAAGCTTTCTTT
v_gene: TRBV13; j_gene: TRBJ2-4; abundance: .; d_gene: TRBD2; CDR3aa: CASSLKIAGGFTKNIQYF; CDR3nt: TGTGCCAGCAGCTTGAAGATAGCGGGAGGCTTTACTAAAAACATTCAGTACTTC
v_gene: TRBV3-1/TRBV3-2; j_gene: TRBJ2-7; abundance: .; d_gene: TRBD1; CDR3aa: CASSHQSRDRGYEQYF; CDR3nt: TGTGCCAGCAGCCATCAGAGCAGGGACAGGGGTTACGAGCAGTACTTC
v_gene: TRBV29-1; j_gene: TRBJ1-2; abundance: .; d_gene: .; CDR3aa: CSAPRDYGYTF; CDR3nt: TGCAGCGCTCCCCGGGACTATGGCTACACCTTC
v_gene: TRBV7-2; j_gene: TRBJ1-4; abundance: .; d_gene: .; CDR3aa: CASSLNPDWKLFF; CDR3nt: TGTGCCAGCAGCTTAAACCCCGACTGGAAACTGTTTTTT
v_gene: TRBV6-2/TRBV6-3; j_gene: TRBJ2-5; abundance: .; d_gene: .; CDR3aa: CASSQGETQYF; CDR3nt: TGTGCCAGCAGTCAGGGGGAGACCCAGTACTTC
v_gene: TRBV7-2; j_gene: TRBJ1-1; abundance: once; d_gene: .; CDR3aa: CASSSHRISTEAFF; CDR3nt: TGTGCCAGCAGCTCGCACAGAATTAGCACTGAAGCTTTCTTT
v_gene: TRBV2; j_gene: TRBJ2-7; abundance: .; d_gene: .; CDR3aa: CASSGQAYEQYF; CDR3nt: TGTGCCAGCAGTGGACAGGCCTACGAGCAGTACTTC
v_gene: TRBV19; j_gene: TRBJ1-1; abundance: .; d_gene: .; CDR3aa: CASRAYGVNLAEAFF; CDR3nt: TGTGCCAGTAGAGCATACGGTGTTAATCTGGCTGAAGCTTTCTTT
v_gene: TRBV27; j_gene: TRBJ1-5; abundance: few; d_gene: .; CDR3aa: CASREPRGNQPQHF; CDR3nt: TGTGCCAGCAGGGAGCCGAGAGGCAATCAGCCCCAGCATTTT